This passage covers 14 T cell receptor beta chains from one sample sequenced in a study of blood T cell repertoires in COVID-19. Data came from immunoSEQ multiplex PCR; TCRdb stores just in-frame clones and leaves some out. The sample shows roughly 90,000 clones, approximately 85% of them seen only once. The sequenced material came from peripheral blood. The receptors were gathered from a human donor in a cohort sampled during active COVID-19.

The chain recombines TRBV5-1 with TRBJ2-3; 7 bases align to TRBD2. This CDR3 is built from 16 residues. The germline V gene encodes CDR1 SGHRS and CDR2 YFSETQ. J lost 5 bases, V lost 4 bases, and 13 bases had no gene match. The CDR3 region has the DNA TGCGCCAGCAGCCCGGAAGCGGGGAGATGGGTAGATACGCAGTATTTT. The encoded protein is CASSPEAGRWVDTQYF.

The chain carries TRBV5-1 and TRBJ1-6; 11 bases fit TRBD1. After removal of 5 bases from V and 10 bases from J, the junction contained 5 bases not matched to a gene. CDR3 length: 14 residues. Germline lookup yields CDR1 SGHRS and CDR2 YFSETQ. CDR3 DNA sequence: TGCGCCAGCAGGGACGGGACAGGGGGATCACCCCTCCACTTT. Translation gives CASRDGTGGSPLHF.

This clone occurred many times. Other DNA sequences in this specimen translate into the identical CDR3. The V gene is TRBV19, the J gene TRBJ2-7, with D unresolved. V was trimmed by 6 bases and J by 1 base, leaving 7 bases between them. The germline V gene has CDR1 LNHDA and CDR2 SQIVND (reference sequence). The CDR3 totals 12 residues. CDR3 region: CASRSRSYEQYF. CDR3 in DNA: TGTGCCAGTAGGTCTAGATCCTACGAGCAGTACTTC.

This clone was seen only once. This rearrangement joins TRBV30 to TRBJ1-4; TRBD1 might be the D (5 bases). The V and J ends lost 7 bases and 8 bases respectively, with 20 bases between them. Germline lookup yields CDR1 GTSNPN and CDR2 SVGIG (reference sequence). CDR3 length: 14 amino acids. The CDR3 spells CAYGGQGVGEKLFF. In DNA form, the CDR3 reads TGTGCCTACGGAGGGCAGGGAGTAGGAGAAAAACTGTTTTTT.

The V call is TRBV7-2, the J call TRBJ1-5; D is uncertain. The ends were cut back, 4 bases at V and 2 bases at J, with 12 bases in the middle. This CDR3 spans 15 amino acids. Germline CDR1 SGHTA, CDR2 FQGNSA. CDR3 sequence (DNA): TGTGCCAGCAGCTATGTTTCCGGGGGCAATCAGCCCCAGCATTTT. Translating gives CASSYVSGGNQPQHF.

The chain has TRBV19 and TRBJ2-4; 8 nucleotides match TRBD2. The CDR3 has 17 residues. J lost 3 bases, V lost 10 bases, and 17 bases had no gene match. Germline V gene sequence: CDR1 LNHDA, CDR2 SQIVND (reference sequence). The CDR3, as DNA: TGTGCCACAGGGCGGCTAGCGGGTACCCGGGGCAAAAACATTCAGTACTTC. This encodes CATGRLAGTRGKNIQYF.

This clone was observed a single time. The chain joins TRBV30 to TRBJ2-2; 8 bases agree with TRBD2. The germline V gene encodes CDR1 GTSNPN and CDR2 SVGIG (reference sequence). This CDR3 has 14 amino acids. Losses at the gene ends were 5 bases for V and 1 base for J; bases not matched to a gene: 3. Here the CDR3 reads CAWLAGWNTGELFF. The CDR3 nucleotides are TGTGCCTGGTTAGCGGGGTGGAACACCGGGGAGCTGTTTTTT.

The chain's CDR3 is CASSDAEQGPLTDTQYF. Written as DNA, the CDR3 is TGTGCCAGCAGTGACGCGGAGCAAGGCCCCCTCACAGATACGCAGTATTTT. V gene TRBV6-4 combines with J gene TRBJ2-3, with D unclear. With 2 bases removed from V and 2 bases from J, the gap between germline ends came to 17 bases. CDR3 size: 17 residues. Germline V gene data show CDR1 as MRHNA and CDR2 as SNTAGT.

The V gene is TRBV7-2, the J gene TRBJ2-1; 7 bases agree with TRBD2. Germline V gene data show CDR1 as SGHTA and CDR2 as FQGNSA. The J segment lost 5 bases and the V segment lost 1 base, leaving 8 bases of the junction unmatched. There are 16 residues in the CDR3. CDR3 DNA sequence: TGTGCCAGCAGCTTAGTTGGCGGGAGCAGGAACAATGAGCAGTTCTTC. It encodes CASSLVGGSRNNEQFF.

The chain employs TRBV11-2 and TRBJ2-7, with a tentative D call TRBD2 (5 bases). The CDR3 runs 16 residues. Germline CDR1 is SGHAT and CDR2 is FQNNGV. V was clipped by 0 bases and J by 0 bases, with 12 bases between them. CDR3 DNA sequence: TGTGCCAGCAGCTTAGACTTTAGGACTCCCTCCTACGAGCAGTACTTC. Its translation is CASSLDFRTPSYEQYF.

The CDR3 region is CASSEPHRTGTGRSNEQFF. CDR3 sequence (DNA): TGCGCCAGCAGTGAACCCCATCGAACCGGGACAGGGAGGTCTAATGAGCAGTTCTTC. The rearrangement links TRBV10-1 to TRBJ2-1, with TRBD1 identical over 9 bases. V shed 3 bases, J shed 7 bases, and the junction held 19 bases outside the gene matches. The CDR3 sequence is 19 residues long. Per the germline V gene, CDR1 is WNHNN and CDR2 is SYGVQD (reference sequence).

The chain recombines TRBV7-9 with TRBJ2-2; 8 bases are shared with TRBD2. This CDR3 region has 16 residues. Germline CDR1 is SEHNR and CDR2 is FQNEAQ (reference sequence). V lost 1 base and J lost 6; bases outside the gene matches: 7. Here the CDR3 DNA reads TGTGCCAGCAGCTTAGGTCCGGGAGGGAGTCCCGGGGAGCTGTTTTTT. It translates to CASSLGPGGSPGELFF.

This sequence joins TRBV18 and TRBJ2-2; no definite D call. Germline V CDR1 and CDR2: KGHSH, LQKENI. V was trimmed by 3 bases and J by 0 bases, leaving 11 bases between them. The length of the CDR3 is 16 residues. The CDR3 loop reads CASSPMQVANTGELFF. CDR3 nucleotides: TGTGCCAGCTCACCTATGCAGGTCGCGAACACCGGGGAGCTGTTTTTT. Together with reference TRBV18 and TRBJ2-2, the CDR3 gives the full variable domain: NAGVMQNPRHLVRRRGQEARLRCSPMKGHSHVYWYRQLPEEGLKFMVYLQKENIIDESGMPKERFSAEFPKEGPSILRIQQVVRGDSAAYFCASSPMQVANTGELFFGEGSRLTVL.

DNA for the CDR3: TGTGCCAGCAGCGGCCCAGGCCAGGCCCGAAAAGAGACCCAGTACTTC. Residues: CASSGPGQARKETQYF. V usage is TRBV11-2 and J usage is TRBJ2-5, with D unclear. The CDR3 covers 16 residues. Trimming shortened V by 5 bases and J by 3 bases, and 19 bases separated the two germline ends. CDR1 is SGHAT, CDR2 FQNNGV, per germline.